The 21 T cell receptor beta chains reported below all come from one sample, sequenced in a study of vaccination and CD4 T cells after COVID-19. The Oncomine TCR Beta short-read assay was applied to DNA of cultured CD4+ T cells. Using its own MiXCR run on the PCR reads, TCRdb lists one record per CDR3 protein. Of roughly 17,000 distinct CDR3 sequences in the sample, less than 60% were seen once. Described treatment: approximately nine-day PBMC culture with coronavirus spike peptide pools or control peptides (ViraFEST assay). These receptors are not linked to any known antigen. What was sequenced was CD4+ T cells from blood, cultured in vitro. These receptors were collected from a human donor who had recovered from COVID-19.

This clonotype was counted only a few times. The genes are TRBV7-8 and TRBJ1-2; tentatively, D is TRBD1 (6 bases). CDR1 is SGHVS and CDR2 is FQNEAQ in the germline V gene. V lost 3 bases, J lost 0 bases, and 11 bases lay in between. The length of the CDR3 is 15 residues. DNA of the CDR3: TGTGCCAGCAGCTTGGGGACATCCACTAACTATGGCTACACCTTC. Translation gives CASSLGTSTNYGYTF.

This clonotype was seen a handful of times. J is TRBJ1-1 and V is TRBV7-8, with D maybe TRBD1 (5 bases). Germline CDR1 and CDR2: SGHVS and FQNEAQ. This CDR3 is 14 amino acids long. The germline V and J ends were trimmed by 3 bases and 4 bases, with 12 bases remaining between them. CDR3 residues: CASSLSGSSTEAFF. In nucleotides, the CDR3 is TGTGCCAGCAGCTTGTCAGGGAGCTCCACTGAAGCTTTCTTT.

This clonotype was counted a few times. The chain carries TRBV15 and TRBJ2-3, with TRBD1 matching 7 bases. Germline CDR1 LNHNV, CDR2 YYDKDF (reference sequence). V was pared by 0 bases and J by 4 bases, with 16 bases of the junction left unmatched. This CDR3 has 19 amino acids. The CDR3 DNA reads TGTGCCACCAGCAGAGACGGTTTAGGGGGCTCGGTCGTCTCAGATACGCAGTATTTT. Its protein is CATSRDGLGGSVVSDTQYF.

The chain employs TRBV18 and TRBJ2-5, with TRBD2 matching 7 bases. The CDR3 is 15 residues long. Trimming at V came to 1 base and at J to 4 bases, leaving 6 bases not matched to a gene. Germline V lookup: CDR1 KGHSH, CDR2 LQKENI. The CDR3 loop reads CASSPQETSLETQYF. The CDR3 DNA sequence: TGTGCCAGCTCACCACAGGAGACTAGCTTAGAGACCCAGTACTTC.

Only a few counts were recorded for this clonotype. The V gene is TRBV15, the J gene TRBJ2-5; no definite D call. Germline loops: CDR1 LNHNV, CDR2 YYDKDF (reference sequence). This CDR3 has 12 amino acids. Trimming cost V 0 bases and J 2 bases, with 1 base left between them. CDR3 in amino acids: CATSRDQETQYF. CDR3 in DNA: TGTGCCACCAGCAGAGATCAAGAGACCCAGTACTTC.

This chain connects TRBV20-1 to TRBJ2-1; D not resolved. CDR3 length: 10 residues. Trimming left V 6 bases short and J 7 bases short, with 7 bases between. CDR1 DFQATT and CDR2 SNEGSKA come from the germline V gene (reference sequence). The CDR3 here is CSAPRNEQFF. CDR3 in DNA: TGCAGTGCCCCCCGGAATGAGCAGTTCTTC.

The rearrangement links TRBV7-2 to TRBJ2-1; the D is unclear. The CDR3 runs 17 residues. The germline V and J ends were trimmed by 1 base and 0 bases, with 13 bases remaining between them. Germline CDR1 reads SGHTA; CDR2 reads FQGNSA. The CDR3 DNA is TGTGCCAGCAGCTTAGTGGGCGGCTATAGCTCCTACAATGAGCAGTTCTTC. The encoded protein is CASSLVGGYSSYNEQFF.

This clonotype was counted once. This chain joins TRBV19 and TRBJ2-5; 7 nucleotides align to TRBD1. The CDR3 spans 14 residues. Germline V gene sequence: CDR1 LNHDA, CDR2 SQIVND (reference sequence). V lost 2 bases, J lost 5 bases, and 5 bases stayed unmatched. This CDR3 is CASSITGVWETQYF. DNA of the CDR3: TGTGCCAGTAGTATAACAGGGGTCTGGGAGACCCAGTACTTC.

The chain joins TRBV12-3 or TRBV12-4 to TRBJ1-6, with D possibly TRBD1 on 6 matching bases. The V end lost 6 bases, the J end lost 0 bases, and 6 bases lay between the germline ends. This CDR3 has 14 amino acids. CDR3 sequence reads: CASRQGSYNSPLHF. The CDR3 coding sequence is TGTGCCAGCAGACAGGGCTCCTATAATTCACCCCTCCACTTT.

There are a few counts of this clonotype. V gene TRBV19 combines with J gene TRBJ1-5, with 7 bases identical to TRBD1. With 5 bases clipped from V and 7 bases from J, the junction kept 5 bases outside the gene matches. There are 13 residues in the CDR3. Germline CDR1 is LNHDA and CDR2 is SQIVND (reference sequence). The CDR3 here is CASSWQGEQPQHF. CDR3 nucleotides: TGTGCCAGTAGTTGGCAGGGGGAACAGCCCCAGCATTTT.

This rearrangement joins TRBV19 to TRBJ1-1, with D perhaps TRBD1 (5 bases). The CDR3 is made up of 14 amino acids. Trimming pared 8 bases from V and 0 bases from J, leaving 13 bases between. Germline values: CDR1 LNHDA, CDR2 SQIVND (reference sequence). Here the CDR3 reads CASDRDGMNTEAFF. The CDR3 nucleotides are TGTGCCAGTGACCGGGACGGCATGAACACTGAAGCTTTCTTT.

The rearrangement links TRBV30 to TRBJ1-5; perhaps TRBD1 as D (6 bases). Germline V gene data show CDR1 as GTSNPN and CDR2 as SVGIG (reference sequence). The CDR3 is 13 amino acids. Trimming removed 0 bases from V and 6 bases from J, with 9 bases in between. In DNA form, the CDR3 reads TGTGCCTGGAGTGTACAGGGTCCTCAGCCCCAGCATTTT. Amino acids: CAWSVQGPQPQHF.

V gene TRBV29-1 combines with J gene TRBJ1-6; D might be TRBD1 (6 bases). This CDR3 has 13 residues. CDR1 is SQVTM, CDR2 ANQGSEA, per germline. Trimming cost V 6 bases and J 1 base, with 7 bases left between them. CDR3 loop: CSVGQSYNSPLHF. The CDR3, as DNA: TGCAGCGTAGGACAGTCCTATAATTCACCCCTCCACTTT.

The gene calls are TRBV5-1 and TRBJ2-1; 11 bases agree with TRBD2. Germline-derived CDR1 and CDR2 are SGHRS and YFSETQ. The length of the CDR3 is 16 residues. J gave up 5 bases and V 4 bases, and 8 bases lay outside the gene matches. The CDR3 DNA reads as TGCGCCAGCAGCAGCTCCCTGACTAGCGGGAACAATGAGCAGTTCTTC. Translation gives CASSSSLTSGNNEQFF.

The V and J genes are TRBV11-3 and TRBJ2-3; TRBD1 might be the D (5 bases). Trimming took off 3 bases at V and 2 bases at J, with 12 bases between the two ends. CDR1 and CDR2 from the germline V gene are SGHNT and YENEEA. The CDR3 extends over 15 amino acids. Here the CDR3 reads CASSLITGPTDTQYF. The DNA of the CDR3 is TGTGCCAGCAGCTTGATTACAGGCCCCACAGATACGCAGTATTTT.

The V and J genes are TRBV27 and TRBJ1-2, with TRBD1 matching 7 bases. The CDR3 extends over 13 amino acids. Looked up from germline, CDR1 is MNHEY and CDR2 is SMNVEV (reference sequence). Trimming removed 2 bases from V and 4 bases from J; junction bases left unmatched: 1. The CDR3 DNA follows: TGTGCCAGCAGTTTAAGGGGGCTCTATGGCTACACCTTC. Protein: CASSLRGLYGYTF.

This clonotype was seen more than once but under ten times. This chain links TRBV10-3 with TRBJ1-6; D might be TRBD1 (6 bases). Trimming took off 6 bases at V and 9 bases at J, with 18 bases between the two ends. CDR3 size: 15 residues. Looked up from germline, CDR1 is ENHRY and CDR2 is SYGVKD. This CDR3 is CAIRESVIGGSPLHF. CDR3 nucleotides: TGTGCCATCAGGGAAAGTGTAATAGGGGGTTCACCCCTCCACTTT.

A few counts support this clonotype. The chain employs TRBV6-1 and TRBJ1-1; TRBD1 matches at 11 bases. In germline, CDR1 is MNHNS, CDR2 SASEGT. After removal of 3 bases from V and 3 bases from J, the junction contained 3 bases not matched to a gene. This CDR3 has 15 amino acids. The CDR3 protein is CASSEPGQGDTEAFF. The CDR3 DNA reads as TGTGCCAGCAGTGAGCCGGGACAGGGGGACACTGAAGCTTTCTTT.

The chain carries TRBV15 and TRBJ2-1; 8 nucleotides align to TRBD2. V was pared by 0 bases and J by 1 base, with 5 bases of the junction left unmatched. Per the germline V gene, CDR1 is LNHNV and CDR2 is YYDKDF (reference sequence). This CDR3 has 17 residues. The CDR3, as DNA: TGTGCCACCAGCAGAGATTTCGCGGGAGGATCCTACAATGAGCAGTTCTTC. It encodes CATSRDFAGGSYNEQFF.

This sequence joins TRBV19 and TRBJ1-2; D perhaps matches TRBD1 (5 bases). V was shortened by 5 bases and J by 7 bases, with 14 bases between the two germline ends. This CDR3 is 13 amino acids long. The germline CDR1 and CDR2 sequences are LNHDA and SQIVND (reference sequence). CDR3 residues: CASSPRRESGYTF. Written as DNA, the CDR3 is TGTGCCAGTAGTCCCCGCAGGGAAAGTGGCTACACCTTC.

This rearrangement joins TRBV7-2 to TRBJ1-3, with a possible D match to TRBD1 (5 bases). Germline CDR1 and CDR2: SGHTA and FQGNSA. The ends were cut back, 5 bases at V and 3 bases at J, with 14 bases in the middle. The CDR3 totals 15 residues. CDR3 protein: CASSLYWGVGNTIYF. The CDR3 DNA reads TGTGCCAGCAGCCTCTACTGGGGGGTTGGAAACACCATATATTTT.